This section outlines one T cell receptor beta chain sequence together with its context. The data originate from a study of OX40 agonist ivuxolimab in advanced cancers. Produced via immunoSEQ multiplex PCR; TCRdb's table is partial and in-frame only. The top ten hold 4% of the sample, which has 66,000 or so clones, roughly 85% seen once. The CDR3 runs 15 residues. Germline V gene data show CDR1 as WNHNN and CDR2 as SYGVQD (reference sequence). V was trimmed by 5 bases and J by 1 base, leaving 11 bases between them. The sample in question was CD4+ or CD8+ T cells sorted from blood, obtained in a trial of the OX40 agonist ivuxolimab. J is TRBJ2-2 and V is TRBV10-1; D possibly corresponds to TRBD1 (6 bases). The sequence came from an adult with an advanced solid tumor such as melanoma, head and neck, liver or kidney cancer. The CDR3 is CASSLQGQNTGELFF. The DNA for the CDR3 is TGCGCCAGCAGTTTACAGGGCCAGAACACCGGGGAGCTGTTTTTT.